Listed below are T cell receptor beta chains from one sample, sequenced in a study of T cells in Graves' hyperthyroidism and ophthalmopathy. Each CDR3 protein gets one entry after TCRdb re-called the multiplex PCR reads with MiXCR. This table has approximately 530,000 distinct CDR3 sequences, 16% appearing once. The sample was blood. Receptors originate from a woman aged 18-29 years with Graves' hyperthyroidism. The CDR3 runs from the conserved cysteine through the conserved F or W. The order of the fields is J gene, clone size, D gene, V gene, CDR3 DNA, CDR3 protein. A D gene is named only where the DNA matches it firmly. Clone size is stated in some rows and not others, as once, few, many or a class when expanded.

J: TRBJ2-7
size: -
D: -
V: TRBV27
DNA: TGTGCCAGCAGTTTATCCTTAGGGGACCACTCCTACGAGCAGTACTTC
CDR3: CASSLSLGDHSYEQYF

J: TRBJ2-2
size: -
D: TRBD1
V: TRBV2
DNA: TGCGCCAGCAGGGGACAGGCTACCGGCGAGCTGTTTTTT
CDR3: CASRGQATGELFF

J: TRBJ2-7
size: few
D: TRBD1
V: TRBV11-3
DNA: TGTGCCAGCAGAATACAGGGGGACAACGAGCAGTACTTC
CDR3: CASRIQGDNEQYF

J: TRBJ2-5
size: many
D: -
V: TRBV30
DNA: TGTGCCTGGAGTCGGGAGACCCAGTACTTC
CDR3: CAWSRETQYF

J: TRBJ1-2
size: few
D: -
V: TRBV27
DNA: TGTGCCAGCAGTTCCTACGGTCCATATGGCTACACCTTC
CDR3: CASSSYGPYGYTF

J: TRBJ1-5
size: many
D: -
V: TRBV28
DNA: TGTGCCAGCAGTTCCCCTGCAGGCAATCAGCCCCAGCATTTT
CDR3: CASSSPAGNQPQHF

J: TRBJ2-7
size: -
D: TRBD2
V: TRBV2
DNA: TGTGCCAGCAGTTTACTAGCGGGAGGGCCGAGCGAGCAGTACTTC
CDR3: CASSLLAGGPSEQYF

J: TRBJ2-4
size: few
D: TRBD2
V: TRBV3-1
DNA: TGTGCCAGCAGCCAAAAACAGCGGGAGGCCAAAAACATTCAGTACTTC
CDR3: CASSQKQREAKNIQYF

J: TRBJ1-2
size: -
D: -
V: TRBV27
DNA: TGTGCCAGCAGTTCCCAGGGGTCGGGGGGTGGCTACACCTTC
CDR3: CASSSQGSGGGYTF

J: TRBJ2-7
size: many
D: -
V: TRBV10-3
DNA: TGTGCCATCAGGTCAGAAAACTACTACGAGCAGTACTTC
CDR3: CAIRSENYYEQYF

J: TRBJ2-7
size: -
D: -
V: TRBV20-1
DNA: TGCAGTGCTAATGGGGTTCGGAGGAATGAGCAGTACTTC
CDR3: CSANGVRRNEQYF

J: TRBJ2-1
size: -
D: TRBD2
V: TRBV20-1
DNA: TGCAGTGCTGTAGCGGGGAGGGCCTTCAATGAGCAGTTCTTC
CDR3: CSAVAGRAFNEQFF

J: TRBJ2-5
size: many
D: TRBD2
V: TRBV6-2/TRBV6-3
DNA: TGTGCCAGCAGAAGCGGGGGGGTGGAGACCCAGTACTTC
CDR3: CASRSGGVETQYF

J: TRBJ2-7
size: -
D: -
V: TRBV29-1
DNA: TGCAGCGTTGCCCGAGGGGGGGATAAACCCTACGAGCAGTACTTC
CDR3: CSVARGGDKPYEQYF

J: TRBJ2-5
size: -
D: -
V: TRBV9
DNA: TGTGCCAGCAGCGTATCTGTAGGGCCTGAGACCCAGTACTTC
CDR3: CASSVSVGPETQYF

J: TRBJ1-1
size: -
D: -
V: TRBV6-4
DNA: TGTGCCAGCAGTCCCGACACCCAGGGGACTGAAGCTTTCTTT
CDR3: CASSPDTQGTEAFF

J: TRBJ1-6
size: once
D: -
V: TRBV19
DNA: TGTGCCAGTTTTAATTCACCCCTCCACTTT
CDR3: CASFNSPLHF

J: TRBJ1-5
size: many
D: -
V: TRBV24-1
DNA: TGTGCCACCAGTGATGCAGGGGACGTTGGCAATCAGCCCCAGCATTTT
CDR3: CATSDAGDVGNQPQHF

J: TRBJ2-1
size: -
D: TRBD2
V: TRBV28
DNA: TGTGCCAGCAGTTTCAGCGGGACTAGCGGGGGTGGTGAGCAGTTCTTC
CDR3: CASSFSGTSGGGEQFF

J: TRBJ1-2
size: few
D: TRBD1
V: TRBV6-2/TRBV6-3
DNA: TGTGCCAGCAGAACGACAGGGGTTGATGGCTACACCTTC
CDR3: CASRTTGVDGYTF

J: TRBJ2-5
size: few
D: -
V: TRBV12-5
DNA: TGTGCTAGTGGTTTGGTCGGCCAAGAGACCCAGTACTTC
CDR3: CASGLVGQETQYF

J: TRBJ2-2
size: -
D: -
V: TRBV7-8
DNA: TGTGCCAGCCTGGCCCCCGACGGCACCGGGGAGCTGTTTTTT
CDR3: CASLAPDGTGELFF

J: TRBJ2-1
size: -
D: TRBD2
V: TRBV7-2
DNA: TGTGCCAGCAGCTTAGTCGGGAACGGGAGGGCCCGAAATGAGCAGTTCTTC
CDR3: CASSLVGNGRARNEQFF

J: TRBJ1-5
size: many
D: -
V: TRBV28
DNA: TGTGCCAGCAGTCCAGGGGTGAGGGGTCAGCCCCAGCATTTT
CDR3: CASSPGVRGQPQHF

J: TRBJ2-5
size: many
D: TRBD2
V: TRBV12-3/TRBV12-4
DNA: TGTGCCAGCAGTCCCATTGGGACTAGCGGAGATCAAGAGACCCAGTACTTC
CDR3: CASSPIGTSGDQETQYF

J: TRBJ2-5
size: few
D: TRBD2
V: TRBV7-2
DNA: TGTGCCAGCAGCTCCCTAGCGGGGGGCCAGTACTTC
CDR3: CASSSLAGGQYF

J: TRBJ2-7
size: -
D: TRBD1
V: TRBV12-3/TRBV12-4
DNA: TGTGCCAGCAGCCTGGGACAGGGCCCTAACTACGAGCAGTACTTC
CDR3: CASSLGQGPNYEQYF

J: TRBJ1-1
size: -
D: -
V: TRBV29-1
DNA: TGCAGCGTTGTAGGACTCATCATGAACACTGAAGCTTTCTTT
CDR3: CSVVGLIMNTEAFF